The next 10 T cell receptor beta chains were all read from a single sample in a study of radiation and T cells in renal cell carcinoma. Using immunoSEQ multiplex PCR, the repertoire was profiled, and TCRdb retains in-frame clones only, with some absent. Here the sample spans about 91,000 clones, 82% being singletons. Noted time point: baseline pretreatment blood. Described treatment: 15 Gy SBRT to primary tumor, nephrectomy 4 weeks later. This material consisted of blood, taken from a patient whose treatment included radiotherapy and nephrectomy. These receptors were taken from a man between 60 and 75 years old with renal cell carcinoma.

In its sample, this clone was seen once. The rearrangement links TRBV9 to TRBJ2-7; D is possibly TRBD1 or TRBD2 (6 bases each). Germline CDR1 SGDLS, CDR2 YYNGEE. The CDR3 runs to 16 residues. V lost 3 bases and J lost 7, with 23 bases in between. CDR3 sequence (DNA): TGTGCCAGCAGCGCGCAATCAAGCGGGTCCCAGGGGGAGCAGTACTTC. Residues: CASSAQSSGSQGEQYF.

V and J are TRBV6-5 and TRBJ2-1, with D possibly matching TRBD2 (5 bases). Trimming took 2 bases from V and 9 from J, leaving 11 bases between them. Germline-derived CDR1 and CDR2 are MNHEY and SVGAGI. The CDR3 has 13 amino acids. The chain's CDR3 is CASSYAEGAEQFF. The CDR3 DNA follows: TGTGCCAGCAGTTACGCAGAGGGAGCTGAGCAGTTCTTC.

The chain couples TRBV9 to TRBJ1-1, with unresolved D. The CDR3 has 14 amino acids. V lost 3 bases, J lost 0 bases, and 9 bases lay in between. Germline V gene lookup returns CDR1 SGDLS and CDR2 YYNGEE. CDR3 nucleotides: TGTGCCAGCAGCGCTGTGCCTATGAACACTGAAGCTTTCTTT. Protein: CASSAVPMNTEAFF.

In nucleotides, the CDR3 is TGTGCCAGCAGTACCTCAGGGGGACGGACTGAAGCTTTCTTT. It is translated as CASSTSGGRTEAFF. This rearrangement joins TRBV25-1 to TRBJ1-1, with 7 bases lining up with TRBD1. CDR1 and CDR2 from the germline V gene are MGHDK and SYGVNS. V lost 5 bases to trimming and J lost 5 bases; unmatched junction nucleotides: 8. This CDR3 spans 14 amino acids. Full variable domain (missing parts from reference TRBV25-1 and TRBJ1-1): EADIYQTPRYLVIGTGKKITLECSQTMGHDKMYWYQQDPGMELHLIHYSYGVNSTEKGDLSSESTVSRIRTEHFPLTLESARPSHTSQYLCASSTSGGRTEAFFGQGTRLTVV.

V and J are TRBV9 and TRBJ2-1; 7 bases are shared with TRBD2. The CDR3 extends over 15 amino acids. Losses at the gene ends were 0 bases for V and 2 bases for J; bases not matched to a gene: 2. Germline CDR1 reads SGDLS; CDR2 reads YYNGEE. CDR3 amino acids: CASSVAGGTYNEQFF. For the CDR3, the DNA is TGTGCCAGCAGCGTAGCCGGGGGGACCTACAATGAGCAGTTCTTC.

A note on this clone: Other nucleotide sequences in the sample specify the same CDR3. The rearrangement links TRBV29-1 to TRBJ2-2; the match to TRBD2 covers 12 bases. Trimming removed 5 bases from V and 5 bases from J; junction bases left unmatched: 9. CDR1 is SQVTM, CDR2 ANQGSEA, per germline. The CDR3 covers 16 residues. The CDR3 is CSVNGLAGWHTGELFF. CDR3 DNA: TGCAGCGTTAATGGACTAGCGGGATGGCATACCGGGGAGCTGTTTTTT.

V usage is TRBV28 and J usage is TRBJ1-5; D ambiguous. From germline, CDR1 is MDHEN and CDR2 SYDVKM. The CDR3 spans 14 residues. Between the trimmed V and J ends, which lost 7 bases and 1 base, there was a span of 11 bases. CDR3 loop: CASNGRQSNQPQHF. The CDR3 nucleotides read TGTGCCAGCAACGGGCGGCAGAGCAATCAGCCCCAGCATTTT.

This chain connects TRBV29-1 to TRBJ2-1, with D unresolved. Germline CDR1 SQVTM, CDR2 ANQGSEA. This CDR3 has 13 residues. Trimming removed 7 bases at V and 0 bases at J, with 10 bases between. CDR3 coding DNA: TGCAGCGGTAGAGTGGGCTCCTACAATGAGCAGTTCTTC. Translated, it gives CSGRVGSYNEQFF.

V and J are TRBV6-5 and TRBJ1-1, with D hard to call. V lost 5 bases and J 6 bases, leaving 13 bases between the germline ends. This CDR3 spans 13 amino acids. CDR1 is MNHEY, CDR2 SVGAGI, per germline. CDR3 DNA sequence: TGTGCCAGCAGTGTGATGCGTGGAGCTGAAGCTTTCTTT. Translated, it gives CASSVMRGAEAFF.

This clone was found a few times. This same CDR3 is encoded by further DNA sequences in the sample. This rearrangement joins TRBV18 to TRBJ2-7; 10 nucleotides agree with TRBD1. With 6 bases clipped from V and 6 bases from J, the junction kept 5 bases outside the gene matches. The CDR3 has 13 amino acids. The germline V gene encodes CDR1 KGHSH and CDR2 LQKENI. The CDR3 reads CASSPRDRGEQYF. In DNA, the CDR3 is TGTGCCAGCTCCCCCCGGGACAGGGGCGAGCAGTACTTC.